The 17 T cell receptor beta chains given below trace back to one sample, sequenced in a study of blood T cells in healthy people across ages. The use of a sample-barcoded 5' primer and a J-beta primer mix characterized a second PCR of roughly 6 to 11 cycles. TCRdb called the 5' RACE reads again in MiXCR, with one record for every CDR3 protein. Of 600,000 or so distinct CDR3 sequences in the sample, roughly 30% are singletons; the top ten hold roughly 14%. What was sequenced was blood. These receptors were taken from a woman older than 75 in good health.

This clonotype has a handful of counts. J is TRBJ1-2 and V is TRBV6-6, with D hard to call. The CDR3 is 17 amino acids. Germline V gene data show CDR1 as MNHNY and CDR2 as SVGAGI (reference sequence). Trimming removed 5 bases from V and 4 bases from J, with 23 bases in between. DNA of the CDR3: TGTGCCAGCAGTCGAAATAACCAGGTTGGCGATAGCTATGGCTACACCTTC. Protein sequence: CASSRNNQVGDSYGYTF.

This clonotype showed up just a few times. This clone may be a read error of a much larger clone one base away. The chain employs TRBV27 and TRBJ2-6, with 7 bases matching TRBD2. There are 16 residues in the CDR3. From germline, CDR1 is MNHEY and CDR2 SMNVEV (reference sequence). The CDR3 here is CASSLFAGAGANVRTF. The CDR3 nucleotides read TGTGCCAGCAGTTTATTTGCGGGAGCTGGGGCCAACGTCCGGACTTTC.

A few counts support this clonotype. CDR3 amino acids: CASSLRGGVGHGYTF. CDR3 coding DNA: TGCGCCAGCAGCCTAAGGGGCGGGGTGGGTCACGGCTACACCTTC. The chain recombines TRBV4-3 with TRBJ1-2; D possibly corresponds to TRBD1 (5 bases). Germline-derived CDR1 and CDR2 are LGHNA and YSLEER. V gave up 4 bases and J gave up 8 bases, with 20 bases separating them. This CDR3 contains 15 residues.

As concerns this clonotype: Since a much larger clone is just one base distant, this may be a read error. V is TRBV6-1 and J is TRBJ1-5; D is uncertain. Germline V gene sequence: CDR1 MNHNS, CDR2 SASEGT. Deletions cut 6 bases from V and 7 bases from J, with 13 bases between. The CDR3 has 13 amino acids. The CDR3 protein is CASRGREGQPQHF. In nucleotides, the CDR3 is TGTGCCAGCAGGGGGAGGGAGGGACAGCCCCAGCATTTT.

The J gene is TRBJ1-1, the V gene TRBV5-8; D gene uncertain. The CDR3 is 15 residues long. V was pared by 2 bases and J by 7 bases, with 18 bases between. Germline assignment: CDR1 SGHTS and CDR2 YDEGEE. This chain's CDR3 is CASSFFAGPRGEAFF. The CDR3, as DNA: TGTGCCAGCAGCTTCTTCGCTGGGCCCCGTGGTGAAGCTTTCTTT.

The chain recombines TRBV19 with TRBJ2-1; D tentatively reads TRBD1 or TRBD2 (6 bases each). This CDR3 is built from 14 residues. The V end was cut by 7 bases, the J end by 8 bases, with 18 bases between. Germline V gene lookup returns CDR1 LNHDA and CDR2 SQIVND (reference sequence). The CDR3 sequence: CASTPGHRGDEQFF. CDR3 nucleotides: TGTGCCAGTACCCCGGGACACCGCGGGGATGAGCAGTTCTTC.

This clonotype came up a few times. One base away lies a much larger clone, so this may be a sequencing read error. The rearrangement joins TRBV11-2 to TRBJ2-7; D might be TRBD1 (5 bases). CDR1 and CDR2 from the germline V gene are SGHAT and FQNNGV. The CDR3 has 13 residues. CDR3 nucleotide sequence: TGTGCCAGCAGCTTAGTTTATGGACACGAGCGGTACTTC. It specifies CASSLVYGHERYF. Filled out from reference TRBV11-2 and TRBJ2-7, the complete variable domain reads EAGVAQSPRYKIIEKRQSVAFWCNPISGHATLYWYQQILGQGPKLLIQFQNNGVVDDSQLPKDRFSAERLKGVDSTLKIQPAKLEDSAVYLCASSLVYGHERYFGPGTRLTVT.

In this sample, this clonotype turned up many times. The V gene is TRBV5-1, the J gene TRBJ2-3, with D unclear. The germline CDR1 and CDR2 sequences are SGHRS and YFSETQ. Trimming took 0 bases from V and 6 from J, leaving 11 bases between them. The length of the CDR3 is 14 residues. The CDR3 sequence: CASSLGLSRDTQYF. DNA of the CDR3: TGCGCCAGCAGCTTGGGGCTTTCTCGGGATACGCAGTATTTT.

This clonotype was observed a single time. V usage is TRBV5-1 and J usage is TRBJ2-1, with 9 bases fitting TRBD2. With V trimmed by 2 bases and J by 4 bases, 4 bases remained unmatched. The CDR3 totals 15 residues. The V gene's germline CDR1 is SGHRS and CDR2 YFSETQ. Here the CDR3 DNA reads TGCGCCAGCAGCTTTCAGAGCGGGGGGTACAATGAGCAGTTCTTC. Protein product: CASSFQSGGYNEQFF.

Concerning this clonotype itself: With a much larger clone just one base away, this may be a read error. J is TRBJ2-1 and V is TRBV20-1; 10 nucleotides line up with TRBD2. Looked up from germline, CDR1 is DFQATT and CDR2 is SNEGSKA (reference sequence). This CDR3 has 12 residues. Here the CDR3 reads CRASGGNSEQFF. The CDR3 DNA reads as TGCAGGGCTAGCGGGGGAAATAGTGAGCAGTTCTTC.

The V gene is TRBV10-3, the J gene TRBJ2-2; 8 bases fit TRBD1. CDR3 length: 16 amino acids. Germline V gives CDR1 ENHRY, CDR2 SYGVKD. The V gene end was trimmed by 8 bases and the J gene end by 4 bases; junction bases not matched to a gene: 12. The CDR3 DNA follows: TGTGCCATCCAGGGGGCAACGGGTCGGGGCACCGGGGAGCTGTTTTTT. Protein: CAIQGATGRGTGELFF.

At least ten counts were recorded for this clonotype. The J gene is TRBJ2-3, the V gene TRBV7-9; no clear D. The CDR3 length is 15 residues. V shed 1 base and J shed 2 bases, with 10 bases lying between them. Germline CDR1 is SEHNR and CDR2 is FQNEAQ (reference sequence). The CDR3 spells CASSLVGQNTDTQYF. Here the CDR3 DNA reads TGTGCCAGCAGCTTAGTCGGTCAGAACACAGATACGCAGTATTTT.

This clonotype occurred many times. This chain connects TRBV15 to TRBJ2-5; 10 nucleotides match TRBD1. The CDR3 is made up of 19 amino acids. Germline V CDR1 and CDR2: LNHNV, YYDKDF (reference sequence). V dropped 5 bases and J dropped 2; count of bases not matched to a gene: 17. The CDR3 reads CATSPRRQGASRTQETQYF. CDR3 in DNA: TGTGCCACCAGCCCTAGAAGACAGGGGGCGAGTCGGACACAAGAGACCCAGTACTTC.

A few counts support this clonotype. The chain carries TRBV6-6 and TRBJ1-1, with a weak D call TRBD1 (6 bases). Trimming removed 6 bases from V and 9 bases from J, with 11 bases in between. Germline V gives CDR1 MNHNY, CDR2 SVGAGI (reference sequence). The CDR3 has 11 amino acids. CDR3 amino acids: CASRAGTKAFF. CDR3 coding DNA: TGTGCCAGCAGGGCCGGGACAAAAGCTTTCTTT.

V is TRBV5-1 and J is TRBJ2-3; TRBD1 agrees at 7 bases. Germline CDR1 is SGHRS and CDR2 is YFSETQ. The V and J ends lost 5 bases and 1 base, in that order; junction bases with no gene match: 4. This CDR3 region has 14 residues. The CDR3 here is CASRLGQGTDTQYF. CDR3 bases: TGCGCCAGCAGACTCGGACAGGGCACAGATACGCAGTATTTT.

The chain is built from TRBV2 and TRBJ1-2; no clear D. V lost 0 bases, J lost 5 bases, and 10 bases lay in between. This CDR3 is built from 14 residues. Germline CDR1 reads SNHLY; CDR2 reads FYNNEI. The CDR3 reads CASSEAETEYGYTF. CDR3 in DNA: TGTGCCAGCAGTGAAGCAGAGACGGAATATGGCTACACCTTC.

This clonotype was observed once. J is TRBJ2-2 and V is TRBV9; TRBD2 aligns across 8 bases. J lost 2 bases, V lost 4 bases, and 4 bases had no gene match. CDR1 is SGDLS and CDR2 is YYNGEE in the germline V gene. The CDR3 is made up of 15 amino acids. CDR3 sequence: CASSPAGANTGELFF. The CDR3, as DNA: TGTGCCAGCAGCCCAGCGGGGGCTAACACCGGGGAGCTGTTTTTT.